The source of this T cell receptor (beta chain) is a study of a mutant IDH1 vaccine in newly diagnosed glioma. Study information: First vaccine doses came 4-6 weeks after radiotherapy alone, or with temozolomide cycles.

Sequenced by immunoSEQ multiplex PCR; TCRdb stores in-frame clones only, minus some. The sample lists around 100,000 clones; 75% to 90% were seen once. In the case of this clone: The antigen is undetermined. A junction boundary mismatches the germline segment, possibly from a read error.

The CDR3 runs to 11 residues. Germline V lookup: CDR1 SGHVS, CDR2 FQNEAQ. Time point reported: week 11, during vaccination. Doses consisted of 300 ug of mutant IDH1 20-mer peptide each, paired with topical imiquimod. Donor diagnoses consisted of new WHO grade 3 or 4 IDH1-mutant, ATRX-lost astrocytomas. This sample comprised PBMCs, obtained from a glioma patient whose treatment included an IDH1 peptide vaccine. The V gene is TRBV7-8, the J gene TRBJ2-1; D is possibly TRBD1 (5 bases). This sequence originates from a woman in her forties or fifties with glioma. CDR3 residues: CASSQGTLGVF. CDR3 sequence (DNA): TGTGCCAGCAGCCAGGGCACCCTTGGGGTCTTC. Complete variable domain (other parts from reference TRBV7-8 and TRBJ2-1): GAGVSQSPRYKVAKRGQDVALRCDPISGHVSLFWYQQALGQGPEFLTYFQNEAQLDKSGLPSDRFFAERPEGSVSTLKIQRTQQEDSAVYLCASSQGTLGVFGPGTRLTVL.